The 22 T cell receptor beta chains below all came from one sample that was sequenced in a study of blood T cell repertoires in COVID-19. Assay used: immunoSEQ multiplex PCR; TCRdb lists only in-frame clones, some missing. Here the sample spans over 150,000 clones, approximately 86% being singletons. The material sequenced was peripheral blood. The receptors were gathered from a man aged 45 to 65 with active or convalescent COVID-19.

This chain connects TRBV7-8 to TRBJ2-1; D is possibly TRBD1 (6 bases). The V gene lost 2 bases and the J gene lost 0 bases, with 11 bases spanning the gap. CDR1 and CDR2 from the germline V gene are SGHVS and FQNEAQ. The CDR3 runs to 16 residues. This CDR3 is CASSLRADSSYNEQFF. The CDR3 nucleotides read TGTGCCAGCAGCTTACGGGCGGACAGCTCCTACAATGAGCAGTTCTTC.

CDR3 in amino acids: CASSPRTSPYGYTF. The CDR3 bases are TGTGCCAGCAGCCCCCGGACAAGTCCCTATGGCTACACCTTC. V and J are TRBV7-8 and TRBJ1-2; D may be TRBD1 (5 bases). V was shortened by 5 bases and J by 4 bases, with 14 bases between the two germline ends. CDR1 is SGHVS and CDR2 is FQNEAQ in the germline V gene. This CDR3 contains 14 residues.

This rearrangement joins TRBV11-3 to TRBJ2-1; TRBD2 aligns across 8 bases. The junction had 8 bases not matched to a gene; V was cut back by 5 bases and J by 5 bases. The CDR3 consists of 15 residues. The germline V gene encodes CDR1 SGHNT and CDR2 YENEEA. Here the CDR3 reads CASSLTGTRNNEQFF. The CDR3 region has the DNA TGTGCCAGCAGCCTCACCGGGACTAGAAACAATGAGCAGTTCTTC.

The chain employs TRBV11-2 and TRBJ2-7; 7 bases line up with TRBD2. J gave up 0 bases and V 5 bases, and 4 bases lay outside the gene matches. The CDR3 spans 14 residues. The V gene's germline CDR1 is SGHAT and CDR2 FQNNGV. The DNA of the CDR3 is TGTGCCAGCAGCCCAGCGGGGCCCTCCTACGAGCAGTACTTC. Encoded protein: CASSPAGPSYEQYF.

This rearrangement joins TRBV19 to TRBJ1-5; D not certain. V shed 5 bases and J shed 4 bases, with 15 bases lying between them. Looked up from germline, CDR1 is LNHDA and CDR2 is SQIVND (reference sequence). The CDR3 covers 15 residues. The CDR3 bases are TGTGCCAGTAGTTGGGGAGGGCGACAAAATCAGCCCCAGCATTTT. It specifies CASSWGGRQNQPQHF.

V usage is TRBV7-9 and J usage is TRBJ2-7; D not certain. The CDR3 length is 14 residues. Trimming took off 5 bases at V and 6 bases at J, with 17 bases between the two ends. Germline V gene data show CDR1 as SEHNR and CDR2 as FQNEAQ (reference sequence). The CDR3 DNA sequence: TGTGCCAGCAGCCGCTTAGACATCCCCGGCGAGCAGTACTTC. Translated, it gives CASSRLDIPGEQYF.

This chain links TRBV11-3 with TRBJ2-7, with 7 bases lining up with TRBD2. Germline assignment: CDR1 SGHNT and CDR2 YENEEA. This CDR3 comprises 15 residues. V shed 1 base, J shed 4 bases, and the junction held 7 bases outside the gene matches. Here the CDR3 reads CASSLGGGRSYEQYF. The CDR3 coding sequence is TGTGCCAGCAGCTTAGGCGGCGGGAGAAGTTACGAGCAGTACTTC.

The genes are TRBV24-1 and TRBJ2-1; a possible D gene is TRBD2 (6 bases). CDR3 length: 13 residues. Germline-derived CDR1 and CDR2 are KGHDR and SFDVKD. Trimming took 6 bases from V and 7 from J, leaving 12 bases between them. Here the CDR3 DNA reads TGTGCCACCAGTACCCGGAGGGCGAATGAGCAGTTCTTC. Its protein is CATSTRRANEQFF.

The chain links TRBV19 to TRBJ1-5, with D tentatively TRBD1 (6 bases). CDR1 is LNHDA, CDR2 SQIVND, per germline (reference sequence). CDR3 length equals 15 residues. V shed 7 bases and J shed 0 bases, with 13 bases lying between them. CDR3 in DNA: TGTGCCAGTAAAGGGGGACACCATAGCAATCAGCCCCAGCATTTT. Translated, it gives CASKGGHHSNQPQHF.

The chain employs TRBV27 and TRBJ1-6, with D possibly matching TRBD1 (5 bases). Deletions cut 1 base from V and 7 bases from J, with 17 bases between. Germline V gene data show CDR1 as MNHEY and CDR2 as SMNVEV (reference sequence). The CDR3 length is 17 residues. DNA of the CDR3: TGTGCCAGCAGTTTATATTTTTCAGGGTCTCGAAATTCACCCCTCCACTTT. The encoded protein is CASSLYFSGSRNSPLHF.

The CDR3 sequence: CASSIDAVGPNSNQPQHF. The DNA for the CDR3 is TGTGCCAGTAGTATAGATGCAGTGGGCCCCAATAGCAATCAGCCCCAGCATTTT. The V gene is TRBV19, the J gene TRBJ1-5, with D hard to call. Trimming cost V 0 bases and J 0 bases, with 15 bases left between them. CDR1 and CDR2 (germline): LNHDA, SQIVND (reference sequence). This CDR3 spans 18 amino acids.

This chain uses TRBV18 with TRBJ2-7; 8 bases are a match to TRBD1. The CDR3 runs 16 residues. Germline V gene sequence: CDR1 KGHSH, CDR2 LQKENI. V lost 0 bases to trimming and J lost 4 bases; unmatched junction nucleotides: 8. The CDR3 sequence is CASSPPATGASYEQYF. For the CDR3, the DNA is TGTGCCAGCTCACCACCGGCGACAGGGGCATCGTACGAGCAGTACTTC.

J is TRBJ1-3 and V is TRBV14, with D tentatively TRBD1 (5 bases). Looked up from germline, CDR1 is SGHDN and CDR2 is FVKESK. The ends were cut back, 4 bases at V and 0 bases at J, with 7 bases in the middle. CDR3 length: 14 residues. DNA of the CDR3: TGTGCCAGCAGCCCAGGGTACTCTGGAAACACCATATATTTT. Protein sequence: CASSPGYSGNTIYF.

V gene TRBV5-1 combines with J gene TRBJ2-7; D gene ambiguous. CDR1 SGHRS and CDR2 YFSETQ come from the germline V gene. V was clipped by 4 bases and J by 3 bases, with 17 bases between them. The CDR3 is 15 residues long. CDR3 sequence (DNA): TGCGCCAGCAGCCCTCCTTTAGCCGGTGACTACGAGCAGTACTTC. Amino acids: CASSPPLAGDYEQYF.

In its sample, this clone was seen a few times. The rearrangement joins TRBV5-1 to TRBJ1-2, with D perhaps matching TRBD1 (6 bases). V dropped 0 bases and J dropped 5 bases, with 8 bases sitting between them. The CDR3 has 13 amino acids. Germline lookup yields CDR1 SGHRS and CDR2 YFSETQ. The CDR3 DNA sequence: TGCGCCAGCAGCTTGGCCGGGACATATGGCTACACCTTC. Protein: CASSLAGTYGYTF.

Only a few counts were recorded for this clone. The V gene is TRBV29-1, the J gene TRBJ2-7; TRBD1 aligns across 10 bases. V trimming: 6 bases; J trimming: 4 bases; junction bases outside the gene matches: 15. Germline values: CDR1 SQVTM, CDR2 ANQGSEA. This CDR3 contains 16 residues. CDR3 coding DNA: TGCAGCGTCCTAGGGACAACCGACAGGGGGCTATACGAGCAGTACTTC. Protein sequence: CSVLGTTDRGLYEQYF.

The chain recombines TRBV27 with TRBJ2-1; 11 bases fit TRBD2. V was pared by 2 bases and J by 4 bases, with 10 bases of the junction left unmatched. The CDR3 totals 18 residues. Germline CDR1 and CDR2: MNHEY and SMNVEV (reference sequence). The CDR3 here is CASSLTISGRARYNEQFF. The CDR3 DNA follows: TGTGCCAGCAGTTTAACGATTAGCGGGAGGGCCCGTTACAATGAGCAGTTCTTC.

The chain joins TRBV4-3 to TRBJ1-1; TRBD1 aligns across 7 bases. Trimming took 0 bases from V and 5 from J; bases not matched to a gene: 12. Germline CDR1 is LGHNA and CDR2 is YSLEER. The CDR3 is 17 residues long. The CDR3 here is CASSQDPPGTVGTEAFF. The CDR3 DNA sequence: TGCGCCAGCAGCCAAGACCCTCCCGGGACAGTGGGGACTGAAGCTTTCTTT.

This clone was counted between two and nine times. The chain has TRBV27 and TRBJ1-2, with TRBD1 matching 8 bases. From germline, CDR1 is MNHEY and CDR2 SMNVEV (reference sequence). V shed 8 bases and J 6 bases; nucleotides not matched to a gene: 8. The CDR3 runs to 13 residues. This chain's CDR3 is CASGHGTGHGYTF. The CDR3 DNA reads as TGTGCCAGCGGACACGGGACAGGACATGGCTACACCTTC.

The chain employs TRBV10-3 and TRBJ2-1; no reliable D call. This CDR3 contains 11 residues. Germline CDR1 and CDR2: ENHRY and SYGVKD. The V gene lost 5 bases and the J gene lost 4 bases, with 3 bases spanning the gap. CDR3 sequence reads: CAISQYNEQFF. CDR3 DNA sequence: TGTGCCATCAGTCAGTACAATGAGCAGTTCTTC.

V gene TRBV30 combines with J gene TRBJ1-1, with TRBD1 matching over 7 bases. V lost 2 bases and J lost 10; bases outside the gene matches: 7. The CDR3 has 12 amino acids. The germline gives CDR1 GTSNPN, CDR2 SVGIG (reference sequence). This CDR3 reads CAWSPWDRLAFF. The CDR3 nucleotides read TGTGCCTGGAGTCCCTGGGACAGACTAGCTTTCTTT.

The V gene is TRBV6-5, the J gene TRBJ1-5; 7 bases are shared with TRBD1. After removal of 6 bases from V and 2 bases from J, the junction contained 7 bases not matched to a gene. Germline loops: CDR1 MNHEY, CDR2 SVGAGI. The CDR3 has 15 amino acids. The CDR3 nucleotides are TGTGCCAGCAGCCTCCGGGACAGCGGCAATCAGCCCCAGCATTTT. Its protein is CASSLRDSGNQPQHF.